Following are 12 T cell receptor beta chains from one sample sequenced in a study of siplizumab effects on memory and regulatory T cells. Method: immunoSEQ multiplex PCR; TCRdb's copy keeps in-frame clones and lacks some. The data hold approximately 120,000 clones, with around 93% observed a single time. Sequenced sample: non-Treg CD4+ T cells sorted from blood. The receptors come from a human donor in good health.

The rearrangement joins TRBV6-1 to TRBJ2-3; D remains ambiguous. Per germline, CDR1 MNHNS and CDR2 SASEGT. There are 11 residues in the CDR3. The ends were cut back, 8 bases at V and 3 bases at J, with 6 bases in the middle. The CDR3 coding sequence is TGTGCCAGCCTAGAGACAGATACGCAGTATTTT. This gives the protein CASLETDTQYF.

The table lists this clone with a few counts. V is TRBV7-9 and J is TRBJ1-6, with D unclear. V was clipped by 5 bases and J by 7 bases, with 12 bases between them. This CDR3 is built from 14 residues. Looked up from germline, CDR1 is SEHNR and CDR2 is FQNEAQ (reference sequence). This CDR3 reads CASSPPRANSPLHF. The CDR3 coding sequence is TGTGCCAGCAGCCCCCCGCGGGCGAATTCACCCCTCCACTTT.

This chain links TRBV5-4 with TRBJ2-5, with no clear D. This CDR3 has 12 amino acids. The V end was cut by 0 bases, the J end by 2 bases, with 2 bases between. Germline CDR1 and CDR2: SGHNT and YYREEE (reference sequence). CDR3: CASSLGQETQYF. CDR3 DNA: TGTGCCAGCAGCTTGGGACAAGAGACCCAGTACTTC.

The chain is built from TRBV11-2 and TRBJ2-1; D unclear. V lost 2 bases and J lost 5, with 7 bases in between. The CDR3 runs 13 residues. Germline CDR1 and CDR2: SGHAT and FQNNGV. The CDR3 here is CASSLSWDNEQFF. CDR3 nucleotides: TGTGCCAGCAGCTTATCTTGGGACAATGAGCAGTTCTTC.

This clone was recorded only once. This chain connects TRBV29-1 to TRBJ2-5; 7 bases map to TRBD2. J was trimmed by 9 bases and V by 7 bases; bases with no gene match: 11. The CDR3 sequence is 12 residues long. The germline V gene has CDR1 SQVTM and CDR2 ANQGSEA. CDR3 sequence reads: CSATSASSAQYF. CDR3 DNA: TGCAGCGCAACTAGCGCCTCGAGCGCCCAGTACTTC.

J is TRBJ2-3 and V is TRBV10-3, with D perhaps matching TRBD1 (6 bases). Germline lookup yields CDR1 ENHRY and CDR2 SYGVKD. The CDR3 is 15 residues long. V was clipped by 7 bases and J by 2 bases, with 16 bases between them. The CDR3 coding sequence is TGTGCCATCACGGGGATGGACAGCTACACAGATACGCAGTATTTT. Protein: CAITGMDSYTDTQYF.

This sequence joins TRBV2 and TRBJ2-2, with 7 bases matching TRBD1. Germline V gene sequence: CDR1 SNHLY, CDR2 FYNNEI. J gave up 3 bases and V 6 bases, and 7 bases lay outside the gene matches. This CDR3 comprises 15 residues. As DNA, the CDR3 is TGTGCCAGCAGGGCCACAGGGGCCTACACCGGGGAGCTGTTTTTT. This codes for CASRATGAYTGELFF. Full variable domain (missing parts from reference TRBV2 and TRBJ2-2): EPEVTQTPSHQVTQMGQEVILRCVPISNHLYFYWYRQILGQKVEFLVSFYNNEISEKSEIFDDQFSVERPDGSNFTLKIRSTKLEDSAMYFCASRATGAYTGELFFGEGSRLTVL.

The CDR3 bases are TGTGCCAGCACGGGCGGCGGGGGGGCCGTGGAGACCCAGTACTTC. Protein sequence: CASTGGGGAVETQYF. V and J are TRBV7-2 and TRBJ2-5, with 9 bases aligning to TRBD2. V dropped 7 bases and J dropped 5; count of bases not matched to a gene: 11. Germline CDR1 reads SGHTA; CDR2 reads FQGNSA. CDR3 size: 15 residues.

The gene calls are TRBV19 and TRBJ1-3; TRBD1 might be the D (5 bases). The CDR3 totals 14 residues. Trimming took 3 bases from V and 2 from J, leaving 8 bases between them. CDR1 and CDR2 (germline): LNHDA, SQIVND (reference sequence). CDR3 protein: CASSIMGAGNTIYF. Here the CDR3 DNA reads TGTGCCAGTAGTATTATGGGGGCTGGAAACACCATATATTTT.

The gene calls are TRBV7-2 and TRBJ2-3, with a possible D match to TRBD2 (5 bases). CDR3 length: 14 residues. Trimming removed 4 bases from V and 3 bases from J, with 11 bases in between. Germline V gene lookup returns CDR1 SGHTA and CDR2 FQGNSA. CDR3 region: CASSWSSVTDTQYF. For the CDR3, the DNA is TGTGCCAGCAGCTGGAGTAGCGTTACAGATACGCAGTATTTT.

DNA for the CDR3: TGTGCCAGCAGCTCATCCGGGGGGCTCTTTGGGGCCAACGTCCTGACTTTC. This translates into CASSSSGGLFGANVLTF. This chain connects TRBV9 to TRBJ2-6; TRBD2 is a possible D gene (7 bases). V lost 4 bases to trimming and J lost 3 bases, with 17 bases between them. Looked up from germline, CDR1 is SGDLS and CDR2 is YYNGEE. The CDR3 spans 17 residues.

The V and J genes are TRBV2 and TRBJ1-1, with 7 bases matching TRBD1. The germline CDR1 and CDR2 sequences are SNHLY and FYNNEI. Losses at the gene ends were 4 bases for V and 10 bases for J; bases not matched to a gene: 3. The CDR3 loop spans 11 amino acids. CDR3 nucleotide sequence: TGTGCCAGCAGTGGGGCAGGGGGAGCTTTCTTT. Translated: CASSGAGGAFF.